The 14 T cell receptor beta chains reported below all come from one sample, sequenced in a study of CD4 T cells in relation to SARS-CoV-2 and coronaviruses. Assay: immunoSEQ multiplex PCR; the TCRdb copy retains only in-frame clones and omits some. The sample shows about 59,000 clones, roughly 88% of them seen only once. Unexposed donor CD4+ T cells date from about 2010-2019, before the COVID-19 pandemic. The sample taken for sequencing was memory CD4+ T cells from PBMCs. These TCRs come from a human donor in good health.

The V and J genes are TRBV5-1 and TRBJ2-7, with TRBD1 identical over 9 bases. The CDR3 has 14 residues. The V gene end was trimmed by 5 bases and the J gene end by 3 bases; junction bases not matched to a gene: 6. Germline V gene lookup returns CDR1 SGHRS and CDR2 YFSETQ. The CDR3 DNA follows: TGCGCCAGCAGAGAAGGGACAGGGAGCTACGAGCAGTACTTC. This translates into CASREGTGSYEQYF.

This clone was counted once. CDR3 sequence reads: CSVEIRRNNSPLHF. CDR3 DNA: TGCAGCGTTGAAATAAGGCGCAATAATTCACCCCTCCACTTT. This rearrangement joins TRBV29-1 to TRBJ1-6; D is unresolved. CDR1 and CDR2 from the germline V gene are SQVTM and ANQGSEA. This CDR3 region has 14 residues. The V gene lost 2 bases and the J gene lost 5 bases, with 10 bases spanning the gap. The whole variable domain, remainder taken from reference TRBV29-1 and TRBJ1-6, is SAVISQKPSRDICQRGTSLTIQCQVDSQVTMMFWYRQQPGQSLTLIATANQGSEATYESGFVIDKFPISRPNLTFSTLTVSNMSPEDSSIYLCSVEIRRNNSPLHFGNGTRLTVT.

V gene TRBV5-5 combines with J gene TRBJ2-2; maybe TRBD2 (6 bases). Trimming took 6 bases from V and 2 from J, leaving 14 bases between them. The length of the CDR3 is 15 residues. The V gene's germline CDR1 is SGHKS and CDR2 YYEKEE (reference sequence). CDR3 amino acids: CASTPSGRNTGELFF. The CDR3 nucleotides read TGTGCCAGCACACCGAGCGGGCGTAACACCGGGGAGCTGTTTTTT.

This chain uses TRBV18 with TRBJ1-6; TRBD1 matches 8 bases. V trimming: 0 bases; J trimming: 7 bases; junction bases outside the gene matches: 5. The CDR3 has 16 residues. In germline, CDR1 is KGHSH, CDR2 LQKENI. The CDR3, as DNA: TGTGCCAGCTCACCACCGCAGGGGGCGGGAAATTCACCCCTCCACTTT. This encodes CASSPPQGAGNSPLHF.

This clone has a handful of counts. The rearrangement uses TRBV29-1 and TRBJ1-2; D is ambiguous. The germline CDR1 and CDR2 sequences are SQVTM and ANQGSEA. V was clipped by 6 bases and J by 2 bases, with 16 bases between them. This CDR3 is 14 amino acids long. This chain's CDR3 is CSVTGSKANYGYTF. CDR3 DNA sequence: TGCAGCGTAACGGGCAGCAAGGCCAACTATGGCTACACCTTC. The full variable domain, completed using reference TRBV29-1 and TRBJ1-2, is SAVISQKPSRDICQRGTSLTIQCQVDSQVTMMFWYRQQPGQSLTLIATANQGSEATYESGFVIDKFPISRPNLTFSTLTVSNMSPEDSSIYLCSVTGSKANYGYTFGSGTRLTVV.

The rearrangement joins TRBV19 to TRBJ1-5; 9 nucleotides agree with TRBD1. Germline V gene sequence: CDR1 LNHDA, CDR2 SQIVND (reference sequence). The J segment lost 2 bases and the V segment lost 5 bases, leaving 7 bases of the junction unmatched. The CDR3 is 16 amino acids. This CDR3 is CASSPRTGDGNQPQHF. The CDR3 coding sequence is TGTGCCAGTAGTCCGCGGACAGGGGACGGCAATCAGCCCCAGCATTTT.

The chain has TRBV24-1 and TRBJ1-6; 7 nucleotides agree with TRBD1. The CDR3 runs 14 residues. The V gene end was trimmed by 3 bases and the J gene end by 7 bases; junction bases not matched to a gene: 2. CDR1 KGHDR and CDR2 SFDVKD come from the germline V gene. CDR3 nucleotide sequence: TGTGCCACCAGTGATCCGGGACAGAATTCACCCCTCCACTTT. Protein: CATSDPGQNSPLHF.

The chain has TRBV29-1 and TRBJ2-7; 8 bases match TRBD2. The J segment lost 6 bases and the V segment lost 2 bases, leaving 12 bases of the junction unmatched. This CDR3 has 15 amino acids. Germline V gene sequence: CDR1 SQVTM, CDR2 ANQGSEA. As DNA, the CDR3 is TGCAGCGTTGAAAAACCCAGCGGGAGATTGGGCGAGCAGTACTTC. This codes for CSVEKPSGRLGEQYF.

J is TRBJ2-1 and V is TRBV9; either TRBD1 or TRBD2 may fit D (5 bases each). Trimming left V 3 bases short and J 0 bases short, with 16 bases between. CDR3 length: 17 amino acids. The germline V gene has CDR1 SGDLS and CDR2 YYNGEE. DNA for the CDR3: TGTGCCAGCAGCGAGGGGACCGGGGCCAGCTCCTACAATGAGCAGTTCTTC. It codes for CASSEGTGASSYNEQFF.

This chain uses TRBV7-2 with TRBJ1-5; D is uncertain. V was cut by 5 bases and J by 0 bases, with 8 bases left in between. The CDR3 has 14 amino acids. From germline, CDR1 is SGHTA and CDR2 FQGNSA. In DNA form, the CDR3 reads TGTGCCAGCAGCCCCCGAGGTAGCAATCAGCCCCAGCATTTT. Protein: CASSPRGSNQPQHF.

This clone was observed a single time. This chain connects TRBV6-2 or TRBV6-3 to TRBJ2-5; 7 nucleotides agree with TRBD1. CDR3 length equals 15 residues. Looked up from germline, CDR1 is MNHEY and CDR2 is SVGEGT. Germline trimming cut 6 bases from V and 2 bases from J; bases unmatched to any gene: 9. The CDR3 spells CASSKAPGGQETQYF. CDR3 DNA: TGTGCCAGCAGCAAGGCCCCAGGGGGACAAGAGACCCAGTACTTC.

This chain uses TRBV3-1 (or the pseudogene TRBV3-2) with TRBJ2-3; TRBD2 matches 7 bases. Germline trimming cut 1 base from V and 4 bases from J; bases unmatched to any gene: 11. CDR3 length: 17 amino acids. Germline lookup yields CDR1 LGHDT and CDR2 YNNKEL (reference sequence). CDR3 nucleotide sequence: TGTGCCAGCAGCCAAGCAGGGCGGGGAGGGCCCCCAGATACGCAGTATTTT. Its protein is CASSQAGRGGPPDTQYF.

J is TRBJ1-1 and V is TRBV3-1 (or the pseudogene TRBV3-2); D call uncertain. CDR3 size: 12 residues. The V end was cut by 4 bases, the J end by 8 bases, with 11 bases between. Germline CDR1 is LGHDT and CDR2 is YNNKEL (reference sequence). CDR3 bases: TGTGCCAGCAGCCTCTGGACGGCCGAAGCTTTCTTT. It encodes CASSLWTAEAFF.

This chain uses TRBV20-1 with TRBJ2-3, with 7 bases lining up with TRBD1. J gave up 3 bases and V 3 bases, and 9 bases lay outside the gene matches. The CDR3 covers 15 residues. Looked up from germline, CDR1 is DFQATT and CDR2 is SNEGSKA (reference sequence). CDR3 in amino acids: CSASRADRETDTQYF. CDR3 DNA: TGCAGTGCTAGTCGAGCCGACAGGGAAACAGATACGCAGTATTTT.